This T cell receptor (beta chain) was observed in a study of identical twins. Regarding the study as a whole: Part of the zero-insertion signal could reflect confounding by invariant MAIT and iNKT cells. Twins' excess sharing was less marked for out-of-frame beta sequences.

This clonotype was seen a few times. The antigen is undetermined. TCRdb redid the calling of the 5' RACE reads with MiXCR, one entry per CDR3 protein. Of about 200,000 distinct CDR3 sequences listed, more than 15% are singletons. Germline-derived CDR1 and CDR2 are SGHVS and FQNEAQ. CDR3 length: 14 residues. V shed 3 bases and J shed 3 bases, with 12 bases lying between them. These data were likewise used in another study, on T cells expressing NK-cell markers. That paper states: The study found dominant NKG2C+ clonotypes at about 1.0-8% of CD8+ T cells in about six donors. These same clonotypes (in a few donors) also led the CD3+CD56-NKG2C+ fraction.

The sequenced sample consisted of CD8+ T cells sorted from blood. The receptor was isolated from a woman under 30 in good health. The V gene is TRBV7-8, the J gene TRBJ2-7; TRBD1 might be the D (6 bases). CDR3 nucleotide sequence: TGTGCCAGCAGCTTCGGACAGAAAGGCTACGAGCAGTACTTC. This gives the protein CASSFGQKGYEQYF.